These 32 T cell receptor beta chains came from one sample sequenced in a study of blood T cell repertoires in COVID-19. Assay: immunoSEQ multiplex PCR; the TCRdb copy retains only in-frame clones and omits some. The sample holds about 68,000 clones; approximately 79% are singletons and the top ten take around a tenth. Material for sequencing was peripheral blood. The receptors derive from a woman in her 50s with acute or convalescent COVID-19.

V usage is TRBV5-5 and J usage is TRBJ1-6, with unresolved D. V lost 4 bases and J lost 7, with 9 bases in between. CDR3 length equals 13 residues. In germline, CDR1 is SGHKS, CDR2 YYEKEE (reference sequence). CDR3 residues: CASSRHENSPLHF. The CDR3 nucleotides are TGTGCCAGCAGCCGACACGAGAATTCACCCCTCCACTTT.

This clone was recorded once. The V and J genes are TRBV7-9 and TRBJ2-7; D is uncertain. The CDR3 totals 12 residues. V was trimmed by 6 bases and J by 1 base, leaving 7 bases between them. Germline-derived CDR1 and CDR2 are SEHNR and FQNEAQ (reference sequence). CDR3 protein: CASSLRSYEQYF. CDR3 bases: TGTGCCAGCAGTCTCAGATCCTACGAGCAGTACTTC. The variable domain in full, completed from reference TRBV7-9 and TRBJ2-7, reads DTGVSQNPRHKITKRGQNVTFRCDPISEHNRLYWYRQTLGQGPEFLTYFQNEAQLEKSRLLSDRFSAERPKGSFSTLEIQRTEQGDSAMYLCASSLRSYEQYFGPGTRLTVT.

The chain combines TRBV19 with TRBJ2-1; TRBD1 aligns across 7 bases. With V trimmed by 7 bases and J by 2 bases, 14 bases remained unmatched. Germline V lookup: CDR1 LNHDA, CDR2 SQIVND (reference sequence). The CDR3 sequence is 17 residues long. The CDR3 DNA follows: TGTGCCAGTACTCGCCGACCGACAGGGCAAACCTACAATGAGCAGTTCTTC. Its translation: CASTRRPTGQTYNEQFF.

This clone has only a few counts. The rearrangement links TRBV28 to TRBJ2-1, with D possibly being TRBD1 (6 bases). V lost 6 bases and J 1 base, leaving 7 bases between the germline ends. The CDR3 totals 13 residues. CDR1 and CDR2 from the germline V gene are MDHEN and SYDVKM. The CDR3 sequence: CASRGASYNEQFF. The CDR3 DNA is TGTGCCAGCAGGGGGGCATCCTACAATGAGCAGTTCTTC.

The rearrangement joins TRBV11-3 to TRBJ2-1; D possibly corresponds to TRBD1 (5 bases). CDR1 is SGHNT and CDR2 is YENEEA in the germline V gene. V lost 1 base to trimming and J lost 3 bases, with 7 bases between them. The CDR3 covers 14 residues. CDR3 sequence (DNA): TGTGCCAGCAGCTTAGCCGGACACTACAATGAGCAGTTCTTC. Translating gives CASSLAGHYNEQFF.

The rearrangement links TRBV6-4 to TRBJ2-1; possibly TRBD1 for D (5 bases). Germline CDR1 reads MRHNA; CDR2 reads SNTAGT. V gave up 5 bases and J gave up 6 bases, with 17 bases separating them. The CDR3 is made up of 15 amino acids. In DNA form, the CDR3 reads TGTGCCAGCAGTCCAATCTCCAGGGCTGTCAATGAGCAGTTCTTC. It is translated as CASSPISRAVNEQFF.

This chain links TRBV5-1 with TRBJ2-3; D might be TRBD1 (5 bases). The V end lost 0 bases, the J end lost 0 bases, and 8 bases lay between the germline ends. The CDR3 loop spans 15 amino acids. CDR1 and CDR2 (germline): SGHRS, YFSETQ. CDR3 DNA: TGCGCCAGCAGCTTGGCGACAGCTAGCACAGATACGCAGTATTTT. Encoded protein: CASSLATASTDTQYF.

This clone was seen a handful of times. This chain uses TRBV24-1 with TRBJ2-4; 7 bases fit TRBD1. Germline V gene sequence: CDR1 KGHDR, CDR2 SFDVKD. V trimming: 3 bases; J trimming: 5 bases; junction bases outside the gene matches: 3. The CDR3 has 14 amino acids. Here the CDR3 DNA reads TGTGCCACCAGTGATCCGCAGGGGGAAAACATTCAGTACTTC. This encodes CATSDPQGENIQYF.

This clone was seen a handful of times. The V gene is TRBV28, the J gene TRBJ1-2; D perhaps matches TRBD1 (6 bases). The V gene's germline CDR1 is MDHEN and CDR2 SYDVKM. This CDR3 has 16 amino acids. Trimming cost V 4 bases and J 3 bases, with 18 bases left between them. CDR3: CASSWGRGPRDYGYTF. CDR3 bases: TGTGCCAGCAGTTGGGGCAGGGGACCAAGAGACTATGGCTACACCTTC.

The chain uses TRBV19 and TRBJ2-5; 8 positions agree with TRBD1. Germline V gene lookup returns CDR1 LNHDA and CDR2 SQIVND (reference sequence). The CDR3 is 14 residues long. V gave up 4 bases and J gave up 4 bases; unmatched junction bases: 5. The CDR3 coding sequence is TGTGCCAGTAGTAGCGTCAGGGGGCGAGAGACCCAGTACTTC. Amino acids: CASSSVRGRETQYF. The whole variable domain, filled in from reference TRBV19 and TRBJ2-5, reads DGGITQSPKYLFRKEGQNVTLSCEQNLNHDAMYWYRQDPGQGLRLIYYSQIVNDFQKGDIAEGYSVSREKKESFPLTVTSAQKNPTAFYLCASSSVRGRETQYFGPGTRLLVL.

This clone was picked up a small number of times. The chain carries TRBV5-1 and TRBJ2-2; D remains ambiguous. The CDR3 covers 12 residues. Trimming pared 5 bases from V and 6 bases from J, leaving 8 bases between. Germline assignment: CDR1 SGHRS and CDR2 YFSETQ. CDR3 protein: CASRAQAGELFF. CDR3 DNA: TGCGCCAGCAGAGCCCAGGCCGGGGAGCTGTTTTTT.

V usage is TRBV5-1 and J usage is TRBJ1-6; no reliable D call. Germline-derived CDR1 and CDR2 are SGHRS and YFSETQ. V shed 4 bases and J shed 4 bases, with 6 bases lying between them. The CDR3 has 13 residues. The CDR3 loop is CASSQDYNSPLHF. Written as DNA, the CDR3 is TGCGCCAGCAGCCAGGATTATAATTCACCCCTCCACTTT.

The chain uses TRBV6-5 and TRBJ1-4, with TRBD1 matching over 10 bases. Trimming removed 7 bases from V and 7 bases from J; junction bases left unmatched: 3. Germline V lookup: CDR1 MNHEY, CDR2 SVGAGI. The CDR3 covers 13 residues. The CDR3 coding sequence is TGTGCCAGCACCAGGACAGGGGGTGAAAAACTGTTTTTT. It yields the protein CASTRTGGEKLFF.

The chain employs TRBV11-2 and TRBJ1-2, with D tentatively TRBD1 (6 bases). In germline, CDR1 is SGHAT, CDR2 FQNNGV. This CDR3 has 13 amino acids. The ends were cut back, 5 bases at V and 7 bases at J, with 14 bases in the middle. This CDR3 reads CASSEQGIGGYTF. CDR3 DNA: TGTGCCAGCAGCGAACAGGGTATCGGTGGCTACACCTTC.

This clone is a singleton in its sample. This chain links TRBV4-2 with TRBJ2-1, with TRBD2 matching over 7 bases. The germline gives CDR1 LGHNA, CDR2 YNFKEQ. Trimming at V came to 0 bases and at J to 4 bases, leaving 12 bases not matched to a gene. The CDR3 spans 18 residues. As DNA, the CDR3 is TGTGCCAGCAGCCAAGAGGGGTCGGTGGGAGGGAATTACAATGAGCAGTTCTTC. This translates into CASSQEGSVGGNYNEQFF.

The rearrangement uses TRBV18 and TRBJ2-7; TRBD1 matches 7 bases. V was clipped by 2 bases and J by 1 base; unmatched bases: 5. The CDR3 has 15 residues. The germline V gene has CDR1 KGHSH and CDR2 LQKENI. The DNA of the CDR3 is TGTGCCAGCTCACCAAGACAGGGTGCGTCCTACGAGCAGTACTTC. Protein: CASSPRQGASYEQYF.

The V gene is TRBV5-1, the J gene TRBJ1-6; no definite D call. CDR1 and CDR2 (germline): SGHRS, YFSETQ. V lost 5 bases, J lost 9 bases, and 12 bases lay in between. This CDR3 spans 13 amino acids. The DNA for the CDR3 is TGCGCCAGCAGTCAGGACTCTGTTTCACCCCTCCACTTT. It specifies CASSQDSVSPLHF. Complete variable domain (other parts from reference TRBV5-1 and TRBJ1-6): KAGVTQTPRYLIKTRGQQVTLSCSPISGHRSVSWYQQTPGQGLQFLFEYFSETQRNKGNFPGRFSGRQFSNSRSEMNVSTLELGDSALYLCASSQDSVSPLHFGNGTRLTVT.

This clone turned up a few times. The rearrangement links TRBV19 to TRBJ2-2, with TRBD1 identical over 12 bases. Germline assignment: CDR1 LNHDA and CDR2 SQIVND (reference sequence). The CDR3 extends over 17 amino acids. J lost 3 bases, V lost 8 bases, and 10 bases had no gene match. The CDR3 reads CASFGTGGAGDTGELFF. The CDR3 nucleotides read TGTGCCAGTTTCGGGACAGGGGGCGCCGGGGACACCGGGGAGCTGTTTTTT.

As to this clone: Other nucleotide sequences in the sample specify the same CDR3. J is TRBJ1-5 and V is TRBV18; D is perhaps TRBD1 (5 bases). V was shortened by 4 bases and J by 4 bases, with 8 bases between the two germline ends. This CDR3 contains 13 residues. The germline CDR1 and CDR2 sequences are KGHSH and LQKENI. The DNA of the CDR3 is TGTGCCAGCTCACAAGACAGAAATCAGCCCCAGCATTTT. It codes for CASSQDRNQPQHF.

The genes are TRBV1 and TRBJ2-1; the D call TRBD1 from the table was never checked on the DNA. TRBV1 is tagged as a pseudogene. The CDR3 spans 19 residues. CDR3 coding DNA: TGCACCAGCAGCCCATGGAGTCGGACAGGGGGCAGCAGATTCAATGAGCAGTTCTTC. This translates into CTSSPWSRTGGSRFNEQFF.

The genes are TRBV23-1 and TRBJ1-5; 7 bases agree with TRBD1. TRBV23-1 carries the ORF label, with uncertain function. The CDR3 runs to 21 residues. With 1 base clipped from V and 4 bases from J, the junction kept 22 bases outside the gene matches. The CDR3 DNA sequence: TGCGCCAGCAGTCAATTGCTTATGCGGGGACAGCTTCCCCCCGAGAATCAGCCCCAGCATTTT. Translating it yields CASSQLLMRGQLPPENQPQHF.

The CDR3: CASSLDPFYNEQFF. The CDR3, as DNA: TGTGCCAGCAGCTTAGATCCATTTTACAATGAGCAGTTCTTC. The chain employs TRBV7-2 and TRBJ2-1, with D hard to call. Trimming removed 1 base from V and 4 bases from J, with 8 bases in between. The CDR3 is 14 residues long. Germline CDR1 and CDR2: SGHTA and FQGNSA.

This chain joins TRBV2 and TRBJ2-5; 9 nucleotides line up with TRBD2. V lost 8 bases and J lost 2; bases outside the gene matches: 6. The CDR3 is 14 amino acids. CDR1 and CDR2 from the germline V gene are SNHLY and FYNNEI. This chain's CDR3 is CASLLAGTQETQYF. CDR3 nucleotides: TGTGCCAGCCTTCTAGCGGGGACTCAAGAGACCCAGTACTTC.

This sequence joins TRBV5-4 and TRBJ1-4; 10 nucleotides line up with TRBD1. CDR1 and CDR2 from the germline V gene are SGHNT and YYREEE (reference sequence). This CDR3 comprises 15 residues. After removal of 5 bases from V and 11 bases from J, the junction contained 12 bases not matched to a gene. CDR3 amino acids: CASSSTGTGDEKLFF. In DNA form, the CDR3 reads TGTGCCAGCAGTTCAACCGGGACAGGGGACGAGAAACTGTTTTTT. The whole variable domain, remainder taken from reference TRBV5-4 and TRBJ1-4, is ETGVTQSPTHLIKTRGQQVTLRCSSQSGHNTVSWYQQALGQGPQFIFQYYREEENGRGNFPPRFSGLQFPNYSSELNVNALELDDSALYLCASSSTGTGDEKLFFGSGTQLSVL.

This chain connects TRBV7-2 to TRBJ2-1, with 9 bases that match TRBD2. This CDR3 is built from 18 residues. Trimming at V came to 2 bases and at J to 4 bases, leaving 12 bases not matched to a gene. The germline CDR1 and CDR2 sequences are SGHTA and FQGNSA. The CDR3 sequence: CASSLRSVGAGGYNEQFF. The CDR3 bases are TGTGCCAGCAGCTTACGCTCGGTGGGAGCGGGAGGATACAATGAGCAGTTCTTC.

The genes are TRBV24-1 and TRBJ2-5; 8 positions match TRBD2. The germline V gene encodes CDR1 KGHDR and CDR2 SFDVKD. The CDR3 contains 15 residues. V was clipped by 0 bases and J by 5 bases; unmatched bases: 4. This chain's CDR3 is CATSDLSGGRETQYF. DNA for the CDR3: TGTGCCACCAGTGATTTGAGCGGGGGCAGGGAGACCCAGTACTTC.

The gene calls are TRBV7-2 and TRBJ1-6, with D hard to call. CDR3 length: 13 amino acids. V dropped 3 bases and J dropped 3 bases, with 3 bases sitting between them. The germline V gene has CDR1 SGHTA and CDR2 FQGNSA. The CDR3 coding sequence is TGTGCCAGCAGCTTCCTCTATAATTCACCCCTCCACTTT. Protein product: CASSFLYNSPLHF.

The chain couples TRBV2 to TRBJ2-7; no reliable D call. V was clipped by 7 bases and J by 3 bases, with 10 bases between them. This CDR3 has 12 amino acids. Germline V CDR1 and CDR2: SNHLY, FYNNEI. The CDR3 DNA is TGTGCCAGCACAGTACGGGTCTACGAGCAGTACTTC. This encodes CASTVRVYEQYF.

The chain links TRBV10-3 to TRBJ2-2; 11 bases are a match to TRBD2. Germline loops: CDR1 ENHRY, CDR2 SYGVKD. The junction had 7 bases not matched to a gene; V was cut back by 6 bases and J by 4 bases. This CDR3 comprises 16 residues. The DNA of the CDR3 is TGTGCCATCAGAGCGACTAGCGGGGACCTCACCGGGGAGCTGTTTTTT. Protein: CAIRATSGDLTGELFF.

The CDR3 is CASSLAGVAEAFF. Written as DNA, the CDR3 is TGTGCCAGCAGCCTAGCGGGGGTAGCTGAAGCTTTCTTT. V gene TRBV28 combines with J gene TRBJ1-1; a possible D gene is TRBD1 (5 bases). This CDR3 has 13 residues. In germline, CDR1 is MDHEN, CDR2 SYDVKM. Trimming removed 6 bases from V and 6 bases from J, with 14 bases in between.

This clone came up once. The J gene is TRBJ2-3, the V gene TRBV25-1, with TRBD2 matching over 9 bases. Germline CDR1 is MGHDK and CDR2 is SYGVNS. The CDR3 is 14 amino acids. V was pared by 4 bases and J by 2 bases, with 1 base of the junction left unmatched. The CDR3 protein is CASSASGATDTQYF. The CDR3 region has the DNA TGTGCCAGCAGTGCTAGCGGGGCCACAGATACGCAGTATTTT.

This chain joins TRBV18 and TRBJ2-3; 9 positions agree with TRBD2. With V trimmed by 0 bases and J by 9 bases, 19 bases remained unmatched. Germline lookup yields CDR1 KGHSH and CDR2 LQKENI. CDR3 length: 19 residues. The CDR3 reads CASSPPSTRGRGRDQTQYF. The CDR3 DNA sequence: TGTGCCAGCTCACCACCTTCCACTCGCGGGAGGGGCCGCGATCAGACGCAGTATTTT.